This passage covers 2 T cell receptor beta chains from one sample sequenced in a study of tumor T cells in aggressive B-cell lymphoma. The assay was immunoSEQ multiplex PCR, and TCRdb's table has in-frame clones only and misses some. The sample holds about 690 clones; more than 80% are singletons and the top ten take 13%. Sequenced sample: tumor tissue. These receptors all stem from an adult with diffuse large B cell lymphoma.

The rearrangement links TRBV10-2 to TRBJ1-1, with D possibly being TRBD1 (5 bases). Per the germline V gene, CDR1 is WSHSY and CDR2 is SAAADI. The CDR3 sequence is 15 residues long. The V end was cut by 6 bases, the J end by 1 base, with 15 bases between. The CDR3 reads CASRGPGGTNTEAFF. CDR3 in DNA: TGCGCCAGCAGGGGCCCGGGAGGGACGAACACTGAAGCTTTCTTT.

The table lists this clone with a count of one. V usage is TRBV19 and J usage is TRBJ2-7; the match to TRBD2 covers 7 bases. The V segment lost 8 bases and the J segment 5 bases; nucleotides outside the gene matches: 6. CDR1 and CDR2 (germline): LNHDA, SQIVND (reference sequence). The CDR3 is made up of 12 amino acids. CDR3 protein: CASGRGRHEQYF. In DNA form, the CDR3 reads TGTGCCAGTGGGAGGGGACGACACGAGCAGTACTTC.